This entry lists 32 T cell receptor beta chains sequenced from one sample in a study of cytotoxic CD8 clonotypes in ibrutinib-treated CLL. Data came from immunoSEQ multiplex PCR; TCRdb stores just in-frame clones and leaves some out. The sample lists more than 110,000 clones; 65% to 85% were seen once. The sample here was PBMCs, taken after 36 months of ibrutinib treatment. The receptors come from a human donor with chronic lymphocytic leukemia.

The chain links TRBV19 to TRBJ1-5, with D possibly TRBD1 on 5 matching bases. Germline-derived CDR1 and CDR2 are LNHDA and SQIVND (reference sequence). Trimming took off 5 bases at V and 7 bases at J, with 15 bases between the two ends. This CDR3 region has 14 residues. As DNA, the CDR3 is TGTGCCAGTAGTCCGATGGTGGAGGGGCAGCCCCAGCATTTT. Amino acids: CASSPMVEGQPQHF.

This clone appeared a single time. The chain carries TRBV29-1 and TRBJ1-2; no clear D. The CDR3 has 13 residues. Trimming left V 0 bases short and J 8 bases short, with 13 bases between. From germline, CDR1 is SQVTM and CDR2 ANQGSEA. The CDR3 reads CSVEEAGSRGYTF. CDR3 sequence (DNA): TGCAGCGTTGAAGAAGCAGGATCCCGGGGCTACACCTTC.

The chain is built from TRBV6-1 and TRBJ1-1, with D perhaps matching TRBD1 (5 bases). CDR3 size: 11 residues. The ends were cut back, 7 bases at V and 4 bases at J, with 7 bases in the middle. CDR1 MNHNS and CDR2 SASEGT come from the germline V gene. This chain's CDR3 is CASNQGTEAFF. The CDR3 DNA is TGTGCCAGCAATCAGGGCACTGAAGCTTTCTTT.

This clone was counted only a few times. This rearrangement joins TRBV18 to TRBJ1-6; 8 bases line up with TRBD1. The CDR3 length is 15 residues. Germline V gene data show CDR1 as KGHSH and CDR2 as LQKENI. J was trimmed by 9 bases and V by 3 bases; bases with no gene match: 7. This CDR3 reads CASSPTGGMGSPLHF. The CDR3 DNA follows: TGTGCCAGCTCACCTACAGGGGGTATGGGTTCACCCCTCCACTTT.

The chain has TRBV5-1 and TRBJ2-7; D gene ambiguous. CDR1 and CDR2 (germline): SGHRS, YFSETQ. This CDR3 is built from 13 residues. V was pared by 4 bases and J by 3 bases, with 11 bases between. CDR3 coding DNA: TGCGCCAGCAGCCCTACCGGATTCTACGAGCAGTACTTC. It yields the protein CASSPTGFYEQYF.

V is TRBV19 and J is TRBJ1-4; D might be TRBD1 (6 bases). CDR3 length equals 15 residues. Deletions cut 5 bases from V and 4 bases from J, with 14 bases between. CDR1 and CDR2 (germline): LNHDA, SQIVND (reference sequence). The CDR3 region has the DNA TGTGCCAGTAGTCCCAACGGGGGGCTTAATGAAAAACTGTTTTTT. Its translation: CASSPNGGLNEKLFF.

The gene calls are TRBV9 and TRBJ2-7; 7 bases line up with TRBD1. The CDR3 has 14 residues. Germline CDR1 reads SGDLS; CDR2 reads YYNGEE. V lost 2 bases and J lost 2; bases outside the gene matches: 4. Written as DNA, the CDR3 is TGTGCCAGCAGCGTCACGGACAGGCCCTACGAGCAGTACTTC. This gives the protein CASSVTDRPYEQYF.

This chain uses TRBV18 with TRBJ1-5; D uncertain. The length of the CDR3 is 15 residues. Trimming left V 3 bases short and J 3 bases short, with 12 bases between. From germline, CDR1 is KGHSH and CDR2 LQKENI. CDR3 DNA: TGTGCCAGCTCACCCCAGAGACATGACAATCAGCCCCAGCATTTT. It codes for CASSPQRHDNQPQHF.

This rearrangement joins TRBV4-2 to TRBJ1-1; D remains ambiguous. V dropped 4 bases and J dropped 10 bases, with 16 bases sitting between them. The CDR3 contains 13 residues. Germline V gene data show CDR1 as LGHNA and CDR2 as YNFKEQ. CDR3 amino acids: CASSPRSSEGAFF. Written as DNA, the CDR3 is TGTGCCAGCAGCCCAAGAAGCAGTGAGGGAGCTTTCTTT.

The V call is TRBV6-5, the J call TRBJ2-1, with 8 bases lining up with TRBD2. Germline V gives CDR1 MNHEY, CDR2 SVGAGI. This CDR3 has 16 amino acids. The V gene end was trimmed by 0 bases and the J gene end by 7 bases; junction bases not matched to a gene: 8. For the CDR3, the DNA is TGTGCCAGCAGTTACTCTCTGAGCGGGAGTTTAAATGAGCAGTTCTTC. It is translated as CASSYSLSGSLNEQFF.

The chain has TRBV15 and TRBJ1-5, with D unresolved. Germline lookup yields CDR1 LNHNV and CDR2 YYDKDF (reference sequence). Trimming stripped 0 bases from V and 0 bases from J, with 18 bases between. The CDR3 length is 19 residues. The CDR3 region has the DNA TGTGCCACCAGCAGAGATGTAGCCAGTAGATCCTATAGCAATCAGCCCCAGCATTTT. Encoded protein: CATSRDVASRSYSNQPQHF.

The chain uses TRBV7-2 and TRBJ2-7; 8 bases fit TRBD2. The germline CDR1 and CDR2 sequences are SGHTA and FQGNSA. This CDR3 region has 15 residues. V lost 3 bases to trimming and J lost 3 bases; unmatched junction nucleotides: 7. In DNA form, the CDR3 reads TGTGCCAGCAGCTTCGACGGACTAGCAGGCTACGAGCAGTACTTC. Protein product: CASSFDGLAGYEQYF. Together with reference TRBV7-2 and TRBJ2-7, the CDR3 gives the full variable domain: GAGVSQSPSNKVTEKGKDVELRCDPISGHTALYWYRQSLGQGLEFLIYFQGNSAPDKSGLPSDRFSAERTGGSVSTLTIQRTQQEDSAVYLCASSFDGLAGYEQYFGPGTRLTVT.

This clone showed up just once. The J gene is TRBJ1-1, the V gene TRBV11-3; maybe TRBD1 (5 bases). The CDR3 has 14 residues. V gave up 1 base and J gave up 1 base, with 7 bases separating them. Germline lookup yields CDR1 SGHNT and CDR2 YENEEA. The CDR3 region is CASSLGQGNTEAFF. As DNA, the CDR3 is TGTGCCAGCAGCTTAGGTCAGGGGAACACTGAAGCTTTCTTT.

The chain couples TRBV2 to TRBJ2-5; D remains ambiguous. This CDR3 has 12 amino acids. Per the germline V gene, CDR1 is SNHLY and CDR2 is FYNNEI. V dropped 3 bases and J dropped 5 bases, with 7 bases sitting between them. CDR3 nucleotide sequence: TGTGCCAGCAGTGATTTGGTTGAGACCCAGTACTTC. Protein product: CASSDLVETQYF.

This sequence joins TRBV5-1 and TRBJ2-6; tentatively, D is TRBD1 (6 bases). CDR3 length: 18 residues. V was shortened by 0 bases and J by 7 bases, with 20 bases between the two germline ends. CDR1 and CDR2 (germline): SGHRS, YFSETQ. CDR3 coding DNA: TGCGCCAGCAGCTTGGCCCTGGGACAAGCTCTCCGAGCCAACGTCCTGACTTTC. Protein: CASSLALGQALRANVLTF.

CDR3 bases: TGCGCCAGCCAGTATAAAATCAGGGGGCGGAACACCGGGGAGCTGTTTTTT. Its protein is CASQYKIRGRNTGELFF. The V gene is TRBV5-1, the J gene TRBJ2-2, with TRBD1 matching 8 bases. The CDR3 runs to 17 residues. Germline values: CDR1 SGHRS, CDR2 YFSETQ. Trimming at V came to 7 bases and at J to 1 base, leaving 12 bases not matched to a gene.

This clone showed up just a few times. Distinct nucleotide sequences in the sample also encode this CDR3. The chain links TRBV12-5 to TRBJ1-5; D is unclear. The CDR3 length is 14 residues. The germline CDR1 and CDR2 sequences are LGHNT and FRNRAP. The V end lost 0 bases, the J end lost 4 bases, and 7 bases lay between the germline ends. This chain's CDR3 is CASGLVPGNQPQHF. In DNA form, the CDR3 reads TGTGCTAGTGGTTTGGTACCGGGAAATCAGCCCCAGCATTTT.

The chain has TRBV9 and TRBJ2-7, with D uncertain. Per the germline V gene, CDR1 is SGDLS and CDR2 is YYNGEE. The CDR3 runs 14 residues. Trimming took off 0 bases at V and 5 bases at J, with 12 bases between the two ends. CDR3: CASSVEGIADEQYF. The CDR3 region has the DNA TGTGCCAGCAGCGTAGAGGGAATCGCGGACGAGCAGTACTTC.

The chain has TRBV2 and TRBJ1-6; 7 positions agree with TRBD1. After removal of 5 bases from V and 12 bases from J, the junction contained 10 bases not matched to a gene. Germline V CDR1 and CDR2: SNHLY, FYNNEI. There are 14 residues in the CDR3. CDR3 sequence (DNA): TGTGCCAGCAGTATTTGGACAGGATGGGAACCCCTCCACTTT. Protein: CASSIWTGWEPLHF.

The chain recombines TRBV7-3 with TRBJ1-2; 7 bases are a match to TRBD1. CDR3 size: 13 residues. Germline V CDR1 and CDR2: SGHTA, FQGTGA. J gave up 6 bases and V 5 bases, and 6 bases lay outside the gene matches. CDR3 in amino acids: CASSVTGNDGYTF. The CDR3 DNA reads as TGTGCCAGCAGCGTGACAGGGAACGATGGCTACACCTTC.

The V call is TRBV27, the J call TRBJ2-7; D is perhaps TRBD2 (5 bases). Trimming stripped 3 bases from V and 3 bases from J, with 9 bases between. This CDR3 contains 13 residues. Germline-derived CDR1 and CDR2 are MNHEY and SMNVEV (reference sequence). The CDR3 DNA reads TGTGCCAGCAGTTTCGGACTTTACTACGAGCAGTACTTC. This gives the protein CASSFGLYYEQYF.

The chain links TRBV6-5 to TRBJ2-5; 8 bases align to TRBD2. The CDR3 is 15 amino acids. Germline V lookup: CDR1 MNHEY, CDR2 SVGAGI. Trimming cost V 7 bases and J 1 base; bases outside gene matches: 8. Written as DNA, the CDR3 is TGTGCCAGCATACCAACGGGGGGGATCCAAGAGACCCAGTACTTC. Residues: CASIPTGGIQETQYF.

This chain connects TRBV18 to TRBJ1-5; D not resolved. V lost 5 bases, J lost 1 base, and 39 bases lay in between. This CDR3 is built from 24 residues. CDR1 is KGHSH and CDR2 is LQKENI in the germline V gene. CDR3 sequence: CASSGWMGYGPSTTEEWSNQPQHF. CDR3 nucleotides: TGTGCCAGCTCAGGCTGGATGGGTTACGGGCCCAGTACTACGGAGGAGTGGAGCAATCAGCCCCAGCATTTT.

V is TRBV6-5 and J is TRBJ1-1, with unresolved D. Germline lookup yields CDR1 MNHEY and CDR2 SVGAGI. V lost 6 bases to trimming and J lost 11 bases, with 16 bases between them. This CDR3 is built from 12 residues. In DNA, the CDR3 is TGTGCCAGCAGCTCCTGGACGGCCGGGGCTTTCTTT. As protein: CASSSWTAGAFF.

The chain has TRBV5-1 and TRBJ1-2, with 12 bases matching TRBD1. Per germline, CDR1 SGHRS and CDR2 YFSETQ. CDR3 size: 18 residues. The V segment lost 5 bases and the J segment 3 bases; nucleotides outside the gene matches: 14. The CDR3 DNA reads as TGCGCCAGCAGGAGATCCCGGGACAGGGGGCCATTCTACTATGGCTACACCTTC. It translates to CASRRSRDRGPFYYGYTF.

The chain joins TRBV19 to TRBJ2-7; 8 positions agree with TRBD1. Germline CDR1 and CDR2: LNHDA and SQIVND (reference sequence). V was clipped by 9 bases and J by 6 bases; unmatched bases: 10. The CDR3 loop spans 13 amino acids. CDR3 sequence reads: CARSDRASIEQYF. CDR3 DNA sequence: TGTGCCAGGTCGGACAGGGCCTCTATCGAGCAGTACTTC.

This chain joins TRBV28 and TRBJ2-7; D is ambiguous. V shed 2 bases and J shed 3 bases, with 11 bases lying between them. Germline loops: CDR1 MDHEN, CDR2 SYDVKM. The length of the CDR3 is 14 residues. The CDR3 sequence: CASSLRGFGYEQYF. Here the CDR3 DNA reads TGTGCCAGCAGTTTACGTGGTTTTGGCTACGAGCAGTACTTC.

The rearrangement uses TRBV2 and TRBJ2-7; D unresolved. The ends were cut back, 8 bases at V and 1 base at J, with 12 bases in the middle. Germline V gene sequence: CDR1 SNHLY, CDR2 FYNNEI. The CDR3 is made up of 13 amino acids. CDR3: CASYTLLSYEQYF. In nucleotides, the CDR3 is TGTGCCAGCTATACCCTGCTATCCTACGAGCAGTACTTC.

CDR3 sequence (DNA): TGTGCCAGCAGCTTAGTACAGAAAAGCACAGATACGCAGTATTTT. Protein product: CASSLVQKSTDTQYF. The rearrangement uses TRBV7-6 and TRBJ2-3; D gene unclear. V was clipped by 1 base and J by 0 bases, with 8 bases between them. Germline assignment: CDR1 SGHVS and CDR2 FNYEAQ. The CDR3 covers 15 residues.

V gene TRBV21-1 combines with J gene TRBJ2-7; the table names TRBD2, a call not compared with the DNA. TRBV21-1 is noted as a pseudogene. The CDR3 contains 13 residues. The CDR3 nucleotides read TGTGCCAGCAGCAAAACTTCAAGCTACGAGCAGTACTTC. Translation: CASSKTSSYEQYF.

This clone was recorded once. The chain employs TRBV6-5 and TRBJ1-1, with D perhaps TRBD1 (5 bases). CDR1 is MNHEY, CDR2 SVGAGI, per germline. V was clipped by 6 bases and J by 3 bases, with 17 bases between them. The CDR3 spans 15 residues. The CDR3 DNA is TGTGCCAGCAGCACCCGGGGAGGGGTCGACACTGAAGCTTTCTTT. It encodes CASSTRGGVDTEAFF.

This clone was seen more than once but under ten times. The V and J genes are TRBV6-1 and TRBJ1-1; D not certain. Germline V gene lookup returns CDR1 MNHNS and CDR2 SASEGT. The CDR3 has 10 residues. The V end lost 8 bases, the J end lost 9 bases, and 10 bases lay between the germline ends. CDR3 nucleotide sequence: TGTGCCAGCGCGAGACTAAAAGCTTTCTTT. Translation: CASARLKAFF.